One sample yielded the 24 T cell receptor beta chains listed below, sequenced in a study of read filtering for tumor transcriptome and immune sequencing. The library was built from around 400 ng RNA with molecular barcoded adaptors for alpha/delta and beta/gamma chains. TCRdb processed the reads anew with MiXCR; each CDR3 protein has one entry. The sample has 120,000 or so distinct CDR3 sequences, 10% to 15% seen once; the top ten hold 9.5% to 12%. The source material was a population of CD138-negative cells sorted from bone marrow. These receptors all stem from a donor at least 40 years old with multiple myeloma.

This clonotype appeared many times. CDR3 DNA: TGCGCCAGCAGCCTTAGCGACACGGCGAACAATGAGCAGTTCTTC. Translated: CASSLSDTANNEQFF. The chain employs TRBV5-1 and TRBJ2-1; TRBD2 is a possible D gene (5 bases). Germline V lookup: CDR1 SGHRS, CDR2 YFSETQ. The CDR3 contains 15 residues. The V end lost 4 bases, the J end lost 5 bases, and 16 bases lay between the germline ends.

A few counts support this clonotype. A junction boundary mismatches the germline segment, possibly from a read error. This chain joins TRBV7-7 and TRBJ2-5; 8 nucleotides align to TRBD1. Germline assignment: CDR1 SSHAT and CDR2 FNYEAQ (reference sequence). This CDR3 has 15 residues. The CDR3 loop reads CASSSNGQGVETQYF. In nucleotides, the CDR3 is TGTGCTAGCAGCTCAAATGGACAGGGTGTAGAGACCCAGTACTTC.

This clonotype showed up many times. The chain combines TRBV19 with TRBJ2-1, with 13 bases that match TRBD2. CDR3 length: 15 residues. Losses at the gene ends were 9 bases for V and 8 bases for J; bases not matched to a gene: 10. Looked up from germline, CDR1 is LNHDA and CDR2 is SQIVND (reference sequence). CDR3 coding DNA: TGTGCCAGCAGACTAGCGGGAGGTGCCCTCTATGAGCAGTTCTTC. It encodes CASRLAGGALYEQFF.

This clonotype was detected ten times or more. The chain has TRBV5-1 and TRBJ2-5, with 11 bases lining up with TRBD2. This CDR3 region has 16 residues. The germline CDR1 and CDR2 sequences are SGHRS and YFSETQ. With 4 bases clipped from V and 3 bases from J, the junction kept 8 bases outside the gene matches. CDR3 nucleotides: TGCGCCAGCAGCCACATAGCGGGGGGGATCAAAGAGACCCAGTACTTC. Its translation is CASSHIAGGIKETQYF.

The CDR3 nucleotides are TGCAGCGTTGAAGGCCAGGTTATGGAGACCCAGTACTTC. It translates to CSVEGQVMETQYF. V and J are TRBV29-1 and TRBJ2-5; D not resolved. This CDR3 comprises 13 residues. V was shortened by 1 base and J by 5 bases, with 11 bases between the two germline ends. Germline-derived CDR1 and CDR2 are SQVTM and ANQGSEA.

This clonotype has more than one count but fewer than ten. This CDR3 is CASSVTGTLSYEQYF. The DNA for the CDR3 is TGTGCCAGCAGCGTAACCGGGACGCTCTCCTACGAGCAGTACTTC. The V gene is TRBV11-2, the J gene TRBJ2-7; D could derive from TRBD1 or TRBD2 (5 bases each). The germline V gene encodes CDR1 SGHAT and CDR2 FQNNGV. This CDR3 is built from 15 residues. Trimming shortened V by 5 bases and J by 0 bases, and 14 bases separated the two germline ends.

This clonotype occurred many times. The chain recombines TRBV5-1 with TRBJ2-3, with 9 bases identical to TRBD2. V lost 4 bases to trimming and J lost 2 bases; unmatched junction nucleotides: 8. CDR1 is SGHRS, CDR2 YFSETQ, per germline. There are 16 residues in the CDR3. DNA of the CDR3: TGCGCCAGCAGCCGCGGGGGGGCGGAGACCACAGATACGCAGTATTTT. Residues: CASSRGGAETTDTQYF.

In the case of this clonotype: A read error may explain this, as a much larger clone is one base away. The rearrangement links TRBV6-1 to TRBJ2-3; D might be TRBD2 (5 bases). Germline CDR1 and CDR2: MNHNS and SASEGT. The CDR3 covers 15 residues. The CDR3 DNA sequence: TGTGCCAGCAACAGAGCGGATGGGAGCACAGATACGCTGTATTTT. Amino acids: CASNRADGSTDTLYF.

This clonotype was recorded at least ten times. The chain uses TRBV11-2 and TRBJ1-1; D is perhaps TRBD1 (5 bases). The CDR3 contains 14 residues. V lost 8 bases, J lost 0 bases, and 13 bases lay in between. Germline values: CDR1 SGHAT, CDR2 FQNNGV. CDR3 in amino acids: CASGATVMNTEAFF. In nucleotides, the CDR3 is TGTGCCAGCGGGGCGACGGTCATGAACACTGAAGCTTTCTTT.

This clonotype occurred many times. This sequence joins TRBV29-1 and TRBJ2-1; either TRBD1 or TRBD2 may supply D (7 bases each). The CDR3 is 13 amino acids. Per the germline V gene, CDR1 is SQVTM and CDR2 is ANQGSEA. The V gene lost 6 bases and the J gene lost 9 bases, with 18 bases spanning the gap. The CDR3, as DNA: TGCAGCGTATTGGAGACAGGGAGGGGTGAGCAGTTCTTC. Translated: CSVLETGRGEQFF.

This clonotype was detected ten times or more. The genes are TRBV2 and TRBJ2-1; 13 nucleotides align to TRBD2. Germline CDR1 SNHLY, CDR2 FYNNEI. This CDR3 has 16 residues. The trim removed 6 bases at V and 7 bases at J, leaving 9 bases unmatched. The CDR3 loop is CASSRQGTSGINEQFF. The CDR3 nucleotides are TGTGCCAGCAGCAGACAGGGGACTAGCGGGATTAATGAGCAGTTCTTC.

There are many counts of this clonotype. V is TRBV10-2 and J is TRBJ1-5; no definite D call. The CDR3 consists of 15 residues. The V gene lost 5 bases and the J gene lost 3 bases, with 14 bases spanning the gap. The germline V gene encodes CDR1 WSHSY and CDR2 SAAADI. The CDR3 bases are TGCGCCAGCAGTTTCGAAGGGCGCCACAATCAGCCCCAGCATTTT. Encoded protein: CASSFEGRHNQPQHF.

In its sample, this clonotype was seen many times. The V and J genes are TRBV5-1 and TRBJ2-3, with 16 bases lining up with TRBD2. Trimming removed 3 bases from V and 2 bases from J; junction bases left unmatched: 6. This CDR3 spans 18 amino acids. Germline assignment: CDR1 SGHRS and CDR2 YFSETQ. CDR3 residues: CASSSSGTSGRVTDTQYF. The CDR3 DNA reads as TGCGCCAGCAGCTCATCCGGGACTAGCGGGAGGGTCACAGATACGCAGTATTTT.

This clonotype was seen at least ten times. The CDR3 is CAISLGTSGRADTQYF. CDR3 in DNA: TGTGCCATCTCTTTAGGGACTAGCGGGAGGGCAGATACGCAGTATTTT. The J gene is TRBJ2-3, the V gene TRBV10-3; 16 positions match TRBD2. The CDR3 sequence is 16 residues long. Germline V gives CDR1 ENHRY, CDR2 SYGVKD. V lost 8 bases to trimming and J lost 4 bases; unmatched junction nucleotides: 6.

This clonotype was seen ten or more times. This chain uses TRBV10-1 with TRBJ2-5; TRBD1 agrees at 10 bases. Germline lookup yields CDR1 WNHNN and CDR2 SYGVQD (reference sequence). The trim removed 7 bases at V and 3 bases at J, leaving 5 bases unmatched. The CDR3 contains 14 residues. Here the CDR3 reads CASTPGTGEETQYF. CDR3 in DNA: TGCGCCAGCACTCCCGGGACAGGGGAAGAGACCCAGTACTTC.

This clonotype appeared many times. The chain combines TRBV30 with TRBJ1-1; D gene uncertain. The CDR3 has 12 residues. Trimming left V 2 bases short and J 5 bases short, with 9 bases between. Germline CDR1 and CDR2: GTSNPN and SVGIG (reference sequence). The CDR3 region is CAWSRLGTEAFF. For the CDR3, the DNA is TGTGCCTGGAGTCGCTTGGGGACTGAAGCTTTCTTT.

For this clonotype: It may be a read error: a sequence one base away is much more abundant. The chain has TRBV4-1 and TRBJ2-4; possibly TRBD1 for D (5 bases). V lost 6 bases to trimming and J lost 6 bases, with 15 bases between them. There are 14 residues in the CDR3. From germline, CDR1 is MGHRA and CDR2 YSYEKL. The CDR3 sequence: CASRLTTAPNIQYF. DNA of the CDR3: TGCGCCAGCAGATTGACGACAGCGCCAAACATTCAGTACTTC.

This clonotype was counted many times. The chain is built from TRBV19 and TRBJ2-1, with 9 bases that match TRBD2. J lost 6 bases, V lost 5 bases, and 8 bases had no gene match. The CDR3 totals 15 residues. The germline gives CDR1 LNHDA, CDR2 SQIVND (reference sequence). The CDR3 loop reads CASSWGRGGGNEQFF. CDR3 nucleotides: TGTGCCAGTAGTTGGGGGCGGGGGGGCGGCAATGAGCAGTTCTTC.

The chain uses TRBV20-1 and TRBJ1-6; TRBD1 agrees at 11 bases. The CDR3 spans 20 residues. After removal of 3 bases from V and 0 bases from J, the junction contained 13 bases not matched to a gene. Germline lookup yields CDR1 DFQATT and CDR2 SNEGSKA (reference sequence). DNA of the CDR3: TGCAGTGCTAGTGGGACTAGCGGGACAGGGGGGTTCTCCTATAATTCACCCCTCCACTTT. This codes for CSASGTSGTGGFSYNSPLHF.

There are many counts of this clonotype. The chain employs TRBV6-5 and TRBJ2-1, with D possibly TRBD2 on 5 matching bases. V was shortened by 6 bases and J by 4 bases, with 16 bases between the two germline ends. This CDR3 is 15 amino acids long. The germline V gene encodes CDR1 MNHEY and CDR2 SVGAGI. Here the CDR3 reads CASSSLGSGYNEQFF. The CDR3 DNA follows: TGTGCCAGCAGCTCTCTAGGGAGTGGTTACAATGAGCAGTTCTTC.

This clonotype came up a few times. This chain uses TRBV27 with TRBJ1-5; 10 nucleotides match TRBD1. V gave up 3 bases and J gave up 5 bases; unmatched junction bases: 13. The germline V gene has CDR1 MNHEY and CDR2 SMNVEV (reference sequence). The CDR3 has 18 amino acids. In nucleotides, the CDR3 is TGTGCCAGCAGTTTTTCTTCGACAGGGGGCGTCTTGGATCAGCCCCAGCATTTT. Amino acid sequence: CASSFSSTGGVLDQPQHF.

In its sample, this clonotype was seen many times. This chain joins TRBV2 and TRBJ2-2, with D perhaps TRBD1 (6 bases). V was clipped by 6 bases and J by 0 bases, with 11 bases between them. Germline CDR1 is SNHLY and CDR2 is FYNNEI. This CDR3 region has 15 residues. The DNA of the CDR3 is TGTGCCAGCAGCCTACAGGGAACGAACACCGGGGAGCTGTTTTTT. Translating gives CASSLQGTNTGELFF.

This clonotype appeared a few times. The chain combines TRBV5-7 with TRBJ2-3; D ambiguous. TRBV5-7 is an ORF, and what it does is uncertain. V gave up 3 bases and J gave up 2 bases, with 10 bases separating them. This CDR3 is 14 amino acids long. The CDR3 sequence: CASSSLRITDTQYF. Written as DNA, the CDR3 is TGTGCCAGCAGCTCCCTTAGAATCACAGATACGCAGTATTTT.

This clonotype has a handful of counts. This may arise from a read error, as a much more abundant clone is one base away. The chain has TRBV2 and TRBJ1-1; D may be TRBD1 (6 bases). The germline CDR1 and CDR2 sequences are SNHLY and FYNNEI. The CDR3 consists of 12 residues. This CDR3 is CASSPYREEALF. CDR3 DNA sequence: TGTGCCAGCAGTCCCTACAGGGAAGAAGCTCTCTTT. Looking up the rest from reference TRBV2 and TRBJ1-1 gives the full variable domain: EPEVTQTPSHQVTQMGQEVILRCVPISNHLYFYWYRQILGQKVEFLVSFYNNEISEKSEIFDDQFSVERPDGSNFTLKIRSTKLEDSAMYFCASSPYREEALFGQGTRLTVV.